This T cell receptor beta chain is drawn from a study of cytomegalovirus exposure and HLA in healthy donors. This clone was observed a few times. This CDR3 contains 16 residues. V dropped 3 bases and J dropped 4; count of bases not matched to a gene: 6. Germline V gene lookup returns CDR1 MNHNS and CDR2 SASEGT. Researchers ran the PCR with 60 Vbeta and 13 Jbeta primers. Clones were sequenced by immunoSEQ multiplex PCR, and TCRdb holds only the in-frame ones, with some missing. There are more than 140,000 clones in the sample; approximately 80% occur only once, and 4.5% to 6% lies in the top ten. This TCR was recovered from a man between 25 and 39 years old in good health and CMV-seropositive. V is TRBV6-1 and J is TRBJ2-3; 11 nucleotides align to TRBD2. Sequencing used PBMCs. Written as DNA, the CDR3 is TGTGCCAGCAGTGACGGGACTAGCGGAGGGGCAGATACGCAGTATTTT. Translated: CASSDGTSGGADTQYF.